The 27 T cell receptor beta chains in this list originate from one sample, sequenced in a study of T cells in localized non-small cell lung cancer. Sequencing was performed with immunoSEQ multiplex PCR; in TCRdb, only in-frame clones are kept and a portion is missing. The profile shows tens of thousands of clones, roughly nine tenths of them singletons. The sequenced sample was peripheral blood, obtained before any cancer treatment. These receptors were obtained from a man between 40 and 70 years old with stage I lung adenocarcinoma.

The V call is TRBV2, the J call TRBJ1-4, with 8 bases aligning to TRBD1. This CDR3 spans 15 amino acids. V was pared by 6 bases and J by 7 bases, with 10 bases of the junction left unmatched. Germline V gene lookup returns CDR1 SNHLY and CDR2 FYNNEI. The CDR3 sequence is CASRRRQGASEKLFF. The CDR3 nucleotides are TGTGCCAGCAGACGCCGTCAGGGGGCGAGTGAAAAACTGTTTTTT.

Worth noting for this clone: The junction differs from germline at one of its ends, possibly a read error. The J gene is TRBJ2-3, the V gene TRBV7-7; 8 nucleotides line up with TRBD2. CDR3 length equals 14 residues. Germline lookup yields CDR1 SSHAT and CDR2 FNYEAQ (reference sequence). The DNA for the CDR3 is TGTGCTAGCAGCCAGGCAGGCGGGGGGGATACGCAGTATTTT. The encoded protein is CASSQAGGGDTQYF.

Notes on this clone: The junction departs from the called germline gene at one end, perhaps through a read error. In the same sample, other DNA sequences code for this CDR3. This chain links TRBV29-1 with TRBJ2-7, with 7 bases matching TRBD2. CDR1 SQVTM and CDR2 ANQGSEA come from the germline V gene. The CDR3 runs to 13 residues. CDR3 amino acids: CSAGRGSSYEQYF. The CDR3 nucleotides read TGCAGCGCGGGGCGGGGGAGCAGCTACGAGCAGTACTTT.

J is TRBJ1-5 and V is TRBV7-8; D possibly corresponds to TRBD1 (6 bases). V shed 4 bases and J shed 1 base, with 17 bases lying between them. This CDR3 is built from 17 residues. Germline V gene lookup returns CDR1 SGHVS and CDR2 FQNEAQ. The CDR3 is CASSSVQGKRSNQPQHF. In DNA form, the CDR3 reads TGTGCCAGCAGCTCCGTCCAGGGGAAAAGGAGCAATCAGCCCCAGCATTTT. The complete variable domain, with remaining parts taken from reference TRBV7-8 and TRBJ1-5, reads GAGVSQSPRYKVAKRGQDVALRCDPISGHVSLFWYQQALGQGPEFLTYFQNEAQLDKSGLPSDRFFAERPEGSVSTLKIQRTQQEDSAVYLCASSSVQGKRSNQPQHFGDGTRLSIL.

This chain connects TRBV9 to TRBJ2-1; TRBD2 matches 11 bases. Germline V gene data show CDR1 as SGDLS and CDR2 as YYNGEE. J lost 8 bases, V lost 3 bases, and 7 bases had no gene match. This CDR3 has 15 amino acids. The CDR3, as DNA: TGTGCCAGCAGCGGAGGGGGACTAGCGGTCGATGAGCAGTTCTTC. This translates into CASSGGGLAVDEQFF.

A word on this clone: At one end, the junction sequence differs from germline, possibly due to a read error. The chain combines TRBV18 with TRBJ2-7, with 7 bases aligning to TRBD1. Germline loops: CDR1 KGHSH, CDR2 LQKENI. This CDR3 contains 15 residues. As DNA, the CDR3 is TGTGCCAGCTCATCACCGGGACAGAGCCCCTACGAGCAGTACTTC. As protein: CASSSPGQSPYEQYF.

The rearrangement uses TRBV28 and TRBJ2-5; D gene ambiguous. This CDR3 has 14 residues. The V end lost 5 bases, the J end lost 4 bases, and 14 bases lay between the germline ends. The germline V gene encodes CDR1 MDHEN and CDR2 SYDVKM. CDR3 sequence reads: CASSPLGGRETQYF. CDR3 bases: TGTGCCAGCAGTCCCCTAGGTGGACGAGAGACCCAGTACTTC.

This clone was observed a single time. The chain uses TRBV12-5 and TRBJ2-2; D is perhaps TRBD2 (6 bases). Trimming removed 0 bases at V and 4 bases at J, with 15 bases between. The length of the CDR3 is 17 residues. The germline V gene has CDR1 LGHNT and CDR2 FRNRAP. In DNA, the CDR3 is TGTGCTAGTGGTTTGGTAGTACGCGGGGCTTCCACCGGGGAGCTGTTTTTT. Its translation: CASGLVVRGASTGELFF.

J is TRBJ2-1 and V is TRBV9, with 8 nucleotides matching TRBD1. This CDR3 contains 13 residues. J gave up 10 bases and V 4 bases, and 7 bases lay outside the gene matches. CDR1 and CDR2 (germline): SGDLS, YYNGEE. In DNA form, the CDR3 reads TGTGCCAGCAGCCCTGGACAGGGTAGAGAGCAGTTCTTC. Translating it yields CASSPGQGREQFF.

The chain has TRBV6-5 and TRBJ2-2; 11 nucleotides line up with TRBD1. After removal of 2 bases from V and 5 bases from J, the junction contained 4 bases not matched to a gene. The germline V gene has CDR1 MNHEY and CDR2 SVGAGI. CDR3 length: 16 amino acids. CDR3 residues: CASSYPGTGGTGELFF. The DNA for the CDR3 is TGTGCCAGCAGTTACCCGGGGACAGGGGGGACCGGGGAGCTGTTTTTT.

The gene calls are TRBV10-2 and TRBJ2-7, with TRBD1 matching 9 bases. The CDR3 sequence is 15 residues long. V lost 5 bases to trimming and J lost 2 bases; unmatched junction nucleotides: 7. CDR1 WSHSY and CDR2 SAAADI come from the germline V gene. CDR3 region: CASSPLGDRAYEQYF. The CDR3 DNA sequence: TGCGCCAGCAGTCCCCTTGGGGACAGGGCCTACGAGCAGTACTTC.

The V gene is TRBV7-3, the J gene TRBJ2-2, with D perhaps TRBD2 (5 bases). V shed 5 bases and J shed 2 bases, with 9 bases lying between them. CDR1 SGHTA and CDR2 FQGTGA come from the germline V gene. The CDR3 spans 14 residues. Here the CDR3 reads CASSPGINTGELFF. The CDR3 nucleotides read TGTGCCAGCAGCCCCGGGATTAACACCGGGGAGCTGTTTTTT.

V gene TRBV2 combines with J gene TRBJ2-5, with 7 positions matching TRBD1. The V and J ends lost 4 bases and 5 bases, in that order; junction bases with no gene match: 7. The CDR3 length is 14 residues. Germline CDR1 is SNHLY and CDR2 is FYNNEI. The CDR3 DNA reads as TGTGCCAGCAGTGCGTCCGACAGGGTTGAGACCCAGTACTTC. It specifies CASSASDRVETQYF.

The chain couples TRBV19 to TRBJ2-1; 7 bases match TRBD1. CDR3 length: 15 residues. Germline V gene lookup returns CDR1 LNHDA and CDR2 SQIVND (reference sequence). The V gene end was trimmed by 3 bases and the J gene end by 1 base; junction bases not matched to a gene: 3. CDR3 region: CASSMGTASYNEQFF. CDR3 DNA sequence: TGTGCCAGTAGTATGGGGACAGCTTCCTACAATGAGCAGTTCTTC.

This chain links TRBV19 with TRBJ2-5; a possible D gene is TRBD1 (5 bases). Looked up from germline, CDR1 is LNHDA and CDR2 is SQIVND (reference sequence). There are 13 residues in the CDR3. The V gene lost 5 bases and the J gene lost 4 bases, with 11 bases spanning the gap. The CDR3 region is CASSSQGRETQYF. CDR3 coding DNA: TGTGCCAGTAGTTCCCAGGGCCGAGAGACCCAGTACTTC.

The sample holds one count of this clone. The V gene is TRBV30, the J gene TRBJ2-3; D is unclear. The V end was cut by 2 bases, the J end by 4 bases, with 4 bases between. CDR1 GTSNPN and CDR2 SVGIG come from the germline V gene (reference sequence). This CDR3 has 11 residues. The CDR3 loop is CAWSRADTQYF. Here the CDR3 DNA reads TGTGCCTGGAGTAGAGCAGATACGCAGTATTTT.

This clone was counted only a few times. This chain uses TRBV7-9 with TRBJ2-3, with D unclear. Per germline, CDR1 SEHNR and CDR2 FQNEAQ (reference sequence). Trimming pared 3 bases from V and 3 bases from J, leaving 10 bases between. This CDR3 region has 14 residues. The CDR3 protein is CASSFSLRTDTQYF. CDR3 nucleotides: TGTGCCAGCAGCTTTTCCCTGCGGACAGATACGCAGTATTTT.

V gene TRBV30 combines with J gene TRBJ2-5, with no clear D. The CDR3 length is 11 residues. V was shortened by 4 bases and J by 10 bases, with 13 bases between the two germline ends. Germline values: CDR1 GTSNPN, CDR2 SVGIG (reference sequence). CDR3: CAWTASRDQYF. Here the CDR3 DNA reads TGTGCCTGGACAGCTTCAAGGGACCAGTACTTC.

The chain uses TRBV23-1 and TRBJ1-1, with 7 bases fitting TRBD1. TRBV23-1 is an ORF; its function is uncertain. V shed 5 bases and J 4 bases; nucleotides not matched to a gene: 10. This CDR3 is built from 15 residues. The DNA for the CDR3 is TGCGCCAGCAGTAAGCTCAGGGGGATGAGCACTGAAGCTTTCTTT. Protein: CASSKLRGMSTEAFF.

This chain connects TRBV6-5 to TRBJ1-1; 8 bases are a match to TRBD1. The germline CDR1 and CDR2 sequences are MNHEY and SVGAGI. The junction had 4 bases not matched to a gene; V was cut back by 6 bases and J by 1 base. CDR3 length: 14 residues. The CDR3 here is CASRRQGPNTEAFF. The CDR3 DNA follows: TGTGCCAGCAGAAGACAGGGGCCGAACACTGAAGCTTTCTTT.

This clone was counted once. This chain links TRBV5-4 with TRBJ2-1; 9 positions agree with TRBD2. The CDR3 covers 14 residues. With 2 bases clipped from V and 4 bases from J, the junction kept 1 base outside the gene matches. The germline CDR1 and CDR2 sequences are SGHNT and YYREEE (reference sequence). The CDR3 protein is CASSLTSGYNEQFF. CDR3 coding DNA: TGTGCCAGCAGCTTAACTAGCGGGTACAATGAGCAGTTCTTC.

The genes are TRBV11-3 and TRBJ2-7; 7 nucleotides agree with TRBD1. After removal of 5 bases from V and 4 bases from J, the junction contained 8 bases not matched to a gene. Germline V gene sequence: CDR1 SGHNT, CDR2 YENEEA. The CDR3 covers 14 residues. CDR3 protein: CASSASGQHYEQYF. In nucleotides, the CDR3 is TGTGCCAGCAGCGCCTCGGGACAGCATTACGAGCAGTACTTC.

The rearrangement links TRBV28 to TRBJ1-4; a possible D gene is TRBD1 (6 bases). Trimming took off 5 bases at V and 10 bases at J, with 14 bases between the two ends. CDR3 length: 13 amino acids. Germline lookup yields CDR1 MDHEN and CDR2 SYDVKM. CDR3 DNA sequence: TGTGCCAGCAGTAGACAGGTTTTCCCAAAACTGTTTTTT. This gives the protein CASSRQVFPKLFF. Supplemented by reference TRBV28 and TRBJ1-4, the full variable domain reads DVKVTQSSRYLVKRTGEKVFLECVQDMDHENMFWYRQDPGLGLRLIYFSYDVKMKEKGDIPEGYSVSREKKERFSLILESASTNQTSMYLCASSRQVFPKLFFGSGTQLSVL.

The J gene is TRBJ1-2, the V gene TRBV21-1. TRBV21-1 is classified as a pseudogene. The CDR3 has 14 residues. CDR3 sequence reads: CASAPSQGRYGYTF. CDR3 bases: TGTGCCAGCGCCCCCAGCCAGGGACGCTATGGCTACACCTTC.

This clone came up once. The rearrangement uses TRBV19 and TRBJ1-4; 10 positions agree with TRBD1. With 10 bases clipped from V and 7 bases from J, the junction kept 6 bases outside the gene matches. The germline V gene has CDR1 LNHDA and CDR2 SQIVND (reference sequence). This CDR3 contains 13 residues. The CDR3 region is CATRDRGSEKLFF. DNA for the CDR3: TGTGCCACCAGGGACAGGGGCTCTGAAAAACTGTTTTTT.

The chain uses TRBV29-1 and TRBJ1-3; tentative D call: TRBD1 (5 bases). The CDR3 is 15 amino acids. V gave up 1 base and J gave up 0 bases, with 10 bases separating them. Germline V gene lookup returns CDR1 SQVTM and CDR2 ANQGSEA. CDR3: CSVEVRGYSGNTIYF. The CDR3 nucleotides read TGCAGCGTTGAAGTAAGGGGATACTCTGGAAACACCATATATTTT.

The chain couples TRBV6-1 to TRBJ2-5, with a tentative D call TRBD1 (5 bases). V lost 1 base to trimming and J lost 5 bases, with 5 bases between them. The germline V gene has CDR1 MNHNS and CDR2 SASEGT. CDR3 length: 12 residues. The CDR3, as DNA: TGTGCCAGCAGTGAAGAGGGGGAGACCCAGTACTTC. Translation gives CASSEEGETQYF.